These T cell receptor beta chains were read from a single sample in a study of CD8+ T cells in alopecia areata. TCRdb keeps only in-frame clones here, not all; method: immunoSEQ multiplex PCR. The sample lists about 200,000 clones, nearly 60% occurring once. The sequencing used CD4+ T cells sorted from blood, collected at week 24, from a patient treated with tofacitinib. The receptor source for this set is a human donor with alopecia areata. The CDR3 runs from the conserved cysteine through the conserved F or W. Each record gives: J gene, D gene, V gene, clone size, CDR3 protein, CDR3 DNA. The D gene is left open where the match is weak. Part of the rows lack a size; the others show once, few, many or a class for expanded clones.

j_gene: TRBJ1-1; d_gene: -; v_gene: TRBV5-1; abundance: once; CDR3aa: CASSLVAGMNTEAFF; CDR3nt: TGCGCCAGCAGCTTGGTTGCGGGTATGAACACTGAAGCTTTCTTT
j_gene: TRBJ2-3; d_gene: TRBD2; v_gene: TRBV5-8; abundance: few; CDR3aa: CASSPGLAGITDTQYF; CDR3nt: TGTGCCAGCAGTCCAGGACTAGCGGGTATCACAGATACGCAGTATTTT
j_gene: TRBJ2-3; d_gene: -; v_gene: TRBV7-9; abundance: -; CDR3aa: CASSLTGEADTQYF; CDR3nt: TGTGCCAGCAGCTTAACAGGGGAGGCAGATACGCAGTATTTT
j_gene: TRBJ2-5; d_gene: -; v_gene: TRBV15; abundance: -; CDR3aa: CATSRQGGAGETQYF; CDR3nt: TGTGCCACCAGCAGGCAGGGAGGCGCGGGGGAGACCCAGTACTTC
j_gene: TRBJ2-3; d_gene: TRBD1; v_gene: TRBV4-1; abundance: -; CDR3aa: CASSPTGQGISTDTQYF; CDR3nt: TGCGCCAGCAGCCCCACGGGACAGGGGATTTCCACAGATACGCAGTATTTT
j_gene: TRBJ2-5; d_gene: TRBD1; v_gene: TRBV5-1; abundance: once; CDR3aa: CASSSNRGRTETQYF; CDR3nt: TGCGCCAGCAGCTCGAACAGGGGGCGGACAGAGACCCAGTACTTC
j_gene: TRBJ1-1; d_gene: TRBD1; v_gene: TRBV5-6; abundance: -; CDR3aa: CASSSTGPTEAFF; CDR3nt: TGTGCCAGCAGCTCGACAGGGCCCACTGAAGCTTTCTTT
j_gene: TRBJ2-5; d_gene: -; v_gene: TRBV7-2; abundance: -; CDR3aa: CASSSINDGTQYF; CDR3nt: TGTGCCAGCAGCTCAATTAACGACGGGACCCAGTACTTC
j_gene: TRBJ1-2; d_gene: -; v_gene: TRBV2; abundance: -; CDR3aa: CASSERQYGYTF; CDR3nt: TGTGCCAGCAGTGAACGACAGTATGGCTACACCTTC
j_gene: TRBJ2-5; d_gene: -; v_gene: TRBV2; abundance: -; CDR3aa: CASSDSPRKETQYF; CDR3nt: TGTGCCAGCAGTGATAGCCCTCGGAAAGAGACCCAGTACTTC
j_gene: TRBJ2-1; d_gene: -; v_gene: TRBV7-2; abundance: -; CDR3aa: CASSLLYNEQFF; CDR3nt: TGTGCCAGCAGCTTATTATACAATGAGCAGTTCTTC
j_gene: TRBJ2-1; d_gene: -; v_gene: TRBV30; abundance: -; CDR3aa: CAWSEKASEQFF; CDR3nt: TGTGCCTGGAGTGAGAAGGCTAGTGAGCAGTTCTTC
j_gene: TRBJ1-2; d_gene: -; v_gene: TRBV2; abundance: -; CDR3aa: CASSARSGNYGYTF; CDR3nt: TGTGCCAGCAGTGCACGTTCGGGTAACTATGGCTACACCTTC
j_gene: TRBJ1-3; d_gene: -; v_gene: TRBV19; abundance: few; CDR3aa: CASSPEWSSGNTIYF; CDR3nt: TGTGCCAGTAGTCCTGAGTGGAGCTCTGGAAACACCATATATTTT
j_gene: TRBJ2-5; d_gene: -; v_gene: TRBV29-1; abundance: -; CDR3aa: CSVEPGEETQYF; CDR3nt: TGCAGCGTTGAGCCAGGGGAAGAGACCCAGTACTTC
j_gene: TRBJ1-5; d_gene: -; v_gene: TRBV7-2; abundance: -; CDR3aa: CASSTKGGSNQPQHF; CDR3nt: TGTGCCAGCAGCACCAAGGGCGGGAGCAATCAGCCCCAGCATTTT
j_gene: TRBJ1-5; d_gene: -; v_gene: TRBV18; abundance: -; CDR3aa: CASAESHNQPQHF; CDR3nt: TGTGCCAGCGCTGAATCCCACAATCAGCCCCAGCATTTT
j_gene: TRBJ1-1; d_gene: -; v_gene: TRBV30; abundance: -; CDR3aa: CAWSDLQLLNTEAFF; CDR3nt: TGTGCCTGGAGTGACCTACAGCTTCTCAACACTGAAGCTTTCTTT
j_gene: TRBJ2-7; d_gene: TRBD2; v_gene: TRBV5-6; abundance: -; CDR3aa: CASSFSGGEYF; CDR3nt: TGTGCCAGCAGCTTTAGCGGGGGGGAGTACTTC
j_gene: TRBJ1-2; d_gene: -; v_gene: TRBV4-3; abundance: -; CDR3aa: CASSQDNRGAQEGYTF; CDR3nt: TGCGCCAGCAGCCAAGATAACCGAGGGGCGCAGGAAGGCTACACCTTC
j_gene: TRBJ2-6; d_gene: -; v_gene: TRBV7-7; abundance: once; CDR3aa: CASSPRVGANVLTF; CDR3nt: TGTGCCAGCAGCCCCAGGGTTGGGGCCAACGTCCTGACTTTC
j_gene: TRBJ1-5; d_gene: -; v_gene: TRBV4-3; abundance: -; CDR3aa: CASSQSTLGAQHF; CDR3nt: TGCGCCAGCAGCCAATCCACCCTGGGGGCCCAGCATTTT
j_gene: TRBJ1-1; d_gene: TRBD1; v_gene: TRBV27; abundance: -; CDR3aa: CASSLTGAAEAFF; CDR3nt: TGTGCCAGCAGTTTGACAGGGGCGGCTGAAGCTTTCTTT
j_gene: TRBJ1-3; d_gene: -; v_gene: TRBV4-1; abundance: -; CDR3aa: CASSQGGPTGSGNTIYF; CDR3nt: TGCGCCAGCAGCCAAGGGGGACCCACCGGCTCTGGAAACACCATATATTTT
j_gene: TRBJ1-2; d_gene: TRBD1; v_gene: TRBV4-3; abundance: -; CDR3aa: CASSQSPGTGANYGYTF; CDR3nt: TGCGCCAGCAGCCAAAGTCCCGGGACAGGAGCTAACTATGGCTACACCTTC
j_gene: TRBJ1-6; d_gene: -; v_gene: TRBV4-3; abundance: -; CDR3aa: CASSHGQTFSPLHF; CDR3nt: TGCGCCAGCAGCCACGGACAGACTTTTTCACCCCTCCACTTT
j_gene: TRBJ2-1; d_gene: -; v_gene: TRBV11-2; abundance: -; CDR3aa: CASSQGRGTEQFF; CDR3nt: TGTGCCAGCAGCCAAGGGCGCGGGACTGAGCAGTTCTTC
j_gene: TRBJ2-1; d_gene: TRBD2; v_gene: TRBV27; abundance: few; CDR3aa: CASRLIGLAGMNEQFF; CDR3nt: TGTGCCAGCAGGCTCATCGGGCTAGCGGGAATGAATGAGCAGTTCTTC
j_gene: TRBJ1-1; d_gene: -; v_gene: TRBV4-1; abundance: -; CDR3aa: CASSHRGGAATEAFF; CDR3nt: TGCGCCAGCAGCCACAGAGGAGGGGCGGCCACTGAAGCTTTCTTT
j_gene: TRBJ2-1; d_gene: TRBD2; v_gene: TRBV9; abundance: -; CDR3aa: CASSVAQLPSGLLGDNEQFF; CDR3nt: TGTGCCAGCAGCGTAGCGCAGCTCCCTAGCGGACTACTCGGGGACAATGAGCAGTTCTTC
j_gene: TRBJ2-5; d_gene: -; v_gene: TRBV11-3; abundance: -; CDR3aa: CASSLDRAETQYF; CDR3nt: TGTGCCAGCAGCTTAGATCGGGCTGAGACCCAGTACTTC
j_gene: TRBJ2-7; d_gene: TRBD2; v_gene: TRBV5-1; abundance: -; CDR3aa: CASSLGAGDVHEQYF; CDR3nt: TGCGCCAGCAGCTTGGGGGCGGGAGACGTCCACGAGCAGTACTTC
j_gene: TRBJ2-7; d_gene: -; v_gene: TRBV27; abundance: -; CDR3aa: CASSSQGPTYEQYF; CDR3nt: TGTGCCAGCAGTTCCCAGGGGCCAACCTACGAGCAGTACTTC